This T cell receptor (beta chain) was profiled in a study of blood T cell repertoires in COVID-19. Study information: The cDNA or gDNA used as material had been derived from T cells, B-cell-depleted T cells, or PBMCs.

CDR1 SGHTS and CDR2 YDEGEE come from the germline V gene. The CDR3 has 17 residues. The ends lost 4 bases at V and 4 bases at J; junction bases unmatched: 7. TCRdb keeps only in-frame clones here, not all; method: immunoSEQ multiplex PCR. The sample includes some 95,000 clones, 76% of them seen just once. The rearrangement uses TRBV5-8 and TRBJ2-5; 16 nucleotides line up with TRBD2. The origin of this receptor is a man between 65 and 85 years old with acute or convalescent COVID-19. Sequencing was carried out using peripheral blood. CDR3 bases: TGTGCCAGCAGCAAGGGACTAGCGGGGGGGCCGGGAGAGACCCAGTACTTC. Encoded protein: CASSKGLAGGPGETQYF.